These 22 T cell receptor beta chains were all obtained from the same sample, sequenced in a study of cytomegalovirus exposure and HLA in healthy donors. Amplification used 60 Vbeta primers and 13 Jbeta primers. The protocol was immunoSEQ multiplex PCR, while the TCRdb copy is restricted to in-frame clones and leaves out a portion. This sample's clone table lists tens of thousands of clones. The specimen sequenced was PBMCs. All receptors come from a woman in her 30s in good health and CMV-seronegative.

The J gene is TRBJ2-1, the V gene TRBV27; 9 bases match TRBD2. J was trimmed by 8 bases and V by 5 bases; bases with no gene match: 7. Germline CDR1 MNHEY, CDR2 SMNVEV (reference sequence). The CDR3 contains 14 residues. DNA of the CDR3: TGTGCCAGCAGTCTCCAGGGACTAGCACATGAGCAGTTCTTC. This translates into CASSLQGLAHEQFF.

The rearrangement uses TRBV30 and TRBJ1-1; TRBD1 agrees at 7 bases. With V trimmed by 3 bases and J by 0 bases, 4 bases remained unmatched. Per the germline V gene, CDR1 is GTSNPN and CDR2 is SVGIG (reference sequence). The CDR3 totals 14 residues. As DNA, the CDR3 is TGTGCCTGGAGGGGACAGACGATGAACACTGAAGCTTTCTTT. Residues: CAWRGQTMNTEAFF. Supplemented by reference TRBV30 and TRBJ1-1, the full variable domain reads SQTIHQWPATLVQPVGSPLSLECTVEGTSNPNLYWYRQAAGRGLQLLFYSVGIGQISSEVPQNLSASRPQDRQFILSSKKLLLSDSGFYLCAWRGQTMNTEAFFGQGTRLTVV.

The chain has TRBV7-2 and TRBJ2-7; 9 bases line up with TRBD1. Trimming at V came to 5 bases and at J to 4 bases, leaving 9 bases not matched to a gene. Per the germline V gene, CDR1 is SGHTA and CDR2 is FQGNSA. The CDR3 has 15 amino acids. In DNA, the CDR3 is TGTGCCAGCAGCCTACAGGGGGCGGATAGGTACGAGCAGTACTTC. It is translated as CASSLQGADRYEQYF.

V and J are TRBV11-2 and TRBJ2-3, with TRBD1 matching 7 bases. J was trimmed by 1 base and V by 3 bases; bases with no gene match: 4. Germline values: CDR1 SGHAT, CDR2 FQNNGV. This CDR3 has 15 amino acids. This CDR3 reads CASSFGTVGTDTQYF. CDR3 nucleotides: TGTGCCAGCAGCTTTGGGACAGTCGGCACAGATACGCAGTATTTT.

DNA for the CDR3: TGTGCCAGTAGTATGGGGACAGGCCCCGAGCAGTACTTC. Its translation: CASSMGTGPEQYF. The chain carries TRBV19 and TRBJ2-7; 8 bases are shared with TRBD1. The CDR3 contains 13 residues. V gave up 3 bases and J gave up 6 bases; unmatched junction bases: 4. Per the germline V gene, CDR1 is LNHDA and CDR2 is SQIVND (reference sequence).

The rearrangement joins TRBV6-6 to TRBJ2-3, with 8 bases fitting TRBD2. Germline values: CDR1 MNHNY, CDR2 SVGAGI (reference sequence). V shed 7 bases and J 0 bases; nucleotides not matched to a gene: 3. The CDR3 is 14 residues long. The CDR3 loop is CASNRGGSTDTQYF. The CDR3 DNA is TGTGCCAGCAATCGGGGGGGTAGCACAGATACGCAGTATTTT.

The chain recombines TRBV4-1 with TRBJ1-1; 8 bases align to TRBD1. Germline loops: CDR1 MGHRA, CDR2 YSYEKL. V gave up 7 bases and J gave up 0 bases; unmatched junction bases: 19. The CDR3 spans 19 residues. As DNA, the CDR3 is TGCGCCAGCACCCGGGCAGGGGGCGAAGGTCCAGGCTTGAACACTGAAGCTTTCTTT. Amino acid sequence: CASTRAGGEGPGLNTEAFF.

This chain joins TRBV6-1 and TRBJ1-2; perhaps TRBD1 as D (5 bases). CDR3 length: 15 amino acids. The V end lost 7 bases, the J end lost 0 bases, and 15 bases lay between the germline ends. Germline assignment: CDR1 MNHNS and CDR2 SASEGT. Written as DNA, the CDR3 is TGTGCCAGCAAGGCCCAGGCCAGGGCTAACTATGGCTACACCTTC. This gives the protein CASKAQARANYGYTF.

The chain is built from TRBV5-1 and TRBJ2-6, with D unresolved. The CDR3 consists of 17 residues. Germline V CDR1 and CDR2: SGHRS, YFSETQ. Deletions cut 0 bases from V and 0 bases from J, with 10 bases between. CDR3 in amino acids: CASSLAPLGSGANVLTF. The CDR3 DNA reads TGCGCCAGCAGCTTGGCTCCACTCGGCTCTGGGGCCAACGTCCTGACTTTC.

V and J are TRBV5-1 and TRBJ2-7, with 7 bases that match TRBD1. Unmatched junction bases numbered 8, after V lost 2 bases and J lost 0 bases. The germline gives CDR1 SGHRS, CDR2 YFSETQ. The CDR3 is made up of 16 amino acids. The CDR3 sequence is CASSFGLGTVSYEQYF. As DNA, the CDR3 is TGCGCCAGCAGCTTTGGCCTGGGGACAGTCTCCTACGAGCAGTACTTC.

Here the CDR3 DNA reads TGTGCCAGCAGTGGGGGGACAGGGGCCGAAAAACTGTTTTTT. The encoded protein is CASSGGTGAEKLFF. The J gene is TRBJ1-4, the V gene TRBV6-1; 10 bases are a match to TRBD1. With V trimmed by 4 bases and J by 8 bases, 4 bases remained unmatched. The CDR3 contains 14 residues. From germline, CDR1 is MNHNS and CDR2 SASEGT.

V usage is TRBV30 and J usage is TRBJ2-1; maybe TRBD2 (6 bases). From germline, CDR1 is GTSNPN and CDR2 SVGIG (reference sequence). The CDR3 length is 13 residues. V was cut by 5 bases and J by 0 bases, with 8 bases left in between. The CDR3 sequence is CAWAGYSYNEQFF. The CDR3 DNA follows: TGTGCCTGGGCGGGGTACTCCTACAATGAGCAGTTCTTC.

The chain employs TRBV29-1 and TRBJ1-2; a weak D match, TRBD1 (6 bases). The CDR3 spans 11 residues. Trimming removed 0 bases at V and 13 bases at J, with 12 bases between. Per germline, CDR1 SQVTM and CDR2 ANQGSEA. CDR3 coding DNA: TGCAGCGTTGAAGATCTTCAAGGGGGCACCTTC. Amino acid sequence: CSVEDLQGGTF.

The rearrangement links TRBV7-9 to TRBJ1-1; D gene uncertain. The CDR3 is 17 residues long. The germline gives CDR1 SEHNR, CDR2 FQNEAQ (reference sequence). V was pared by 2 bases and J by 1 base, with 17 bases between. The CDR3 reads CASSLSMGPLRNTEAFF. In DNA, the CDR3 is TGTGCCAGCAGCTTATCGATGGGCCCCCTAAGGAACACTGAAGCTTTCTTT. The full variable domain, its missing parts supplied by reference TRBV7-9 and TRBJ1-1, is DTGVSQNPRHKITKRGQNVTFRCDPISEHNRLYWYRQTLGQGPEFLTYFQNEAQLEKSRLLSDRFSAERPKGSFSTLEIQRTEQGDSAMYLCASSLSMGPLRNTEAFFGQGTRLTVV.

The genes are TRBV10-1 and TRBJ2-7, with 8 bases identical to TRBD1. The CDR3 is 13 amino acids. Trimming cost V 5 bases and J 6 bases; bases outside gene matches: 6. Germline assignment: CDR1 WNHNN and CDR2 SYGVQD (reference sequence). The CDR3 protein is CASSRDRLTEQYF. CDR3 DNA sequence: TGCGCCAGCAGTAGGGACAGGCTCACCGAGCAGTACTTC.

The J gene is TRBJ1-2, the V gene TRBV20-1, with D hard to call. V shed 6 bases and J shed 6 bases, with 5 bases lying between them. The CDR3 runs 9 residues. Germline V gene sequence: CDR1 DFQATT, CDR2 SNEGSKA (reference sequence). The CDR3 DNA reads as TGCAGTGCCGCAGATGGCTACACCTTC. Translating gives CSAADGYTF.

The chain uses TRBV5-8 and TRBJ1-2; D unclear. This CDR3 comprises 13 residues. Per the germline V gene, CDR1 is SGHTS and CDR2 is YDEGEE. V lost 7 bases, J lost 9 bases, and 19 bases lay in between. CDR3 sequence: CASCHRVGESYTF. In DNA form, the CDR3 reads TGTGCCAGCTGCCACCGGGTTGGTGAGAGCTACACCTTC. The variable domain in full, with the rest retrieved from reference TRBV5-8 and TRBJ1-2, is EAGVTQSPTHLIKTRGQQATLRCSPISGHTSVYWYQQALGLGLQFLLWYDEGEERNRGNFPPRFSGRQFPNYSSELNVNALELEDSALYLCASCHRVGESYTFGSGTRLTVV.

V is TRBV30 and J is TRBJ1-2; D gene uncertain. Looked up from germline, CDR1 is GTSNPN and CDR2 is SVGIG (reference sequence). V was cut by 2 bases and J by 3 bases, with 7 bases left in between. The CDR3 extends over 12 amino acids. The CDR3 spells CAWSQRDYGYTF. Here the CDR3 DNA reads TGTGCCTGGAGTCAGCGAGACTATGGCTACACCTTC. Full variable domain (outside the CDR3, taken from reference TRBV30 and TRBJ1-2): SQTIHQWPATLVQPVGSPLSLECTVEGTSNPNLYWYRQAAGRGLQLLFYSVGIGQISSEVPQNLSASRPQDRQFILSSKKLLLSDSGFYLCAWSQRDYGYTFGSGTRLTVV.

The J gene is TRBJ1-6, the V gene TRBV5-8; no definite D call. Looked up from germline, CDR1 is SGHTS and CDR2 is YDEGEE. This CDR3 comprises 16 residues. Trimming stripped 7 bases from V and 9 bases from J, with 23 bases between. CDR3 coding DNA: TGTGCCAGCTTCACGTCCGGGGTGGCAAGAGGTTCACCCCTCCACTTT. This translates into CASFTSGVARGSPLHF.

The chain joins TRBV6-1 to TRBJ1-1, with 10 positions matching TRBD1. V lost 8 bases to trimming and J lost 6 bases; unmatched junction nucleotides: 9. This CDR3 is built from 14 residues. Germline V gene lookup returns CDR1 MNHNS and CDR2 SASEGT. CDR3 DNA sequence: TGTGCCAGCTGCCGGACAGGGGGTTTGGCTGAAGCTTTCTTT. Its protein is CASCRTGGLAEAFF.

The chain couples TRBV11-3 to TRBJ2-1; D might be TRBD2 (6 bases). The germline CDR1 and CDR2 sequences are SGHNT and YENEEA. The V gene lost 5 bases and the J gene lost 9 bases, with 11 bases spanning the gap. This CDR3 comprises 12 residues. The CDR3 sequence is CASSLPGSEQFF. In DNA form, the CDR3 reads TGTGCCAGCAGCCTCCCCGGGAGTGAGCAGTTCTTC.

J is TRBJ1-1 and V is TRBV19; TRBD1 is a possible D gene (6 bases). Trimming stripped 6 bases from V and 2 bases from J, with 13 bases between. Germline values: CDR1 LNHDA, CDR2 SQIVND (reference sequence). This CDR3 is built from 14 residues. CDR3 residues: CASRSVQGNTEAFF. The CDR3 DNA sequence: TGTGCCAGTAGAAGTGTACAGGGAAACACTGAAGCTTTCTTT.